This T cell receptor beta chain appears in the sequencing data of a study of human T cells and chemical hapten exposure. CDR3 size: 13 residues. The germline gives CDR1 LGHDT, CDR2 YNNKEL (reference sequence). Trimming shortened V by 1 base and J by 1 base, and 4 bases separated the two germline ends. Each CDR3 protein is one row after TCRdb ran MiXCR on the RACE reads. Counted here are 180,000 or so distinct CDR3 sequences, 25% to 30% occurring once; the ten biggest clones make up less than 3%. The time point denotes: pre-sensitization, week 0. The treatment here: therapeutic diphenylcyclopropenone sensitization with weekly scalp DPC.

The sequence came from a woman between 25 and 40 years old with alopecia areata. Some clones in this sample may be carry-over from other donors' samples. The chain is built from TRBV3-1 and TRBJ1-1; D uncertain. The sequencing here drew on whole blood, taken in connection with sensitization to the hapten diphenylcyclopropenone (DPC). The CDR3 is CASSQVQNTEAFF. CDR3 nucleotides: TGTGCCAGCAGCCAAGTACAGAACACTGAAGCTTTCTTT. Looking up the rest from reference TRBV3-1 and TRBJ1-1 gives the full variable domain: DTAVSQTPKYLVTQMGNDKSIKCEQNLGHDTMYWYKQDSKKFLKIMFSYNNKELIINETVPNRFSPKSPDKAHLNLHINSLELGDSAVYFCASSQVQNTEAFFGQGTRLTVV.